The clone carrying this T cell receptor beta chain was detected a few times. Germline V gene sequence: CDR1 SGHVS, CDR2 FQNEAQ. The CDR3 covers 14 residues. Between the trimmed V and J ends, which lost 5 bases and 4 bases, there was a span of 12 bases. This record comes from a study of T cells in Graves' hyperthyroidism and ophthalmopathy. Regions amplified from RNA transcripts were the TCR beta CDR3 regions. The HTBI set primed first-round TCR CDR3 RT-PCR. Each CDR3 protein gets one entry after TCRdb re-called the multiplex PCR reads with MiXCR. The sample holds around 340,000 distinct CDR3 sequences, about 15% seen once.

The source material was blood. This clonotype was sampled from a man in his thirties or forties with Graves' hyperthyroidism. This chain connects TRBV7-8 to TRBJ2-1, with D possibly being TRBD2 (5 bases). CDR3 region: CASSLRRVYNEQFF. In DNA, the CDR3 is TGTGCCAGCAGCCTCCGGCGGGTATACAATGAGCAGTTCTTC.